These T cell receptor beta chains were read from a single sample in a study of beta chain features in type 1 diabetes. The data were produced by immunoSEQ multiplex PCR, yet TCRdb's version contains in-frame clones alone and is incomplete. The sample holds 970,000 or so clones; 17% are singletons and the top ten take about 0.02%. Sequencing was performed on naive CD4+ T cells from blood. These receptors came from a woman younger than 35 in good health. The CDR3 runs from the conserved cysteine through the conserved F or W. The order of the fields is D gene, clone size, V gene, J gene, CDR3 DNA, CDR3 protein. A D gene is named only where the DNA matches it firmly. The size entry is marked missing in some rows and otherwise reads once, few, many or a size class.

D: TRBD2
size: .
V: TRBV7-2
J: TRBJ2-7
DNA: TGTGCCAGCAGCGCCCAAGCGGGAGCTACCTACGAGCAGTACTTC
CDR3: CASSAQAGATYEQYF

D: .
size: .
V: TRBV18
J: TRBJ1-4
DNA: TGTGCCAGCTCACCGTTCGGACCAGACAATGAAAAACTGTTTTTT
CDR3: CASSPFGPDNEKLFF

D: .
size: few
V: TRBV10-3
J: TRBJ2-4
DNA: TGTGCCATCAGTGAGTCTGTGTTTTCAAACATTCAGTACTTC
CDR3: CAISESVFSNIQYF

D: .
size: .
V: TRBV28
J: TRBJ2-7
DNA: TGTGCCAGCAGTTTGAGTAGTTGGGGGCGGGAGCAGTACTTC
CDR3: CASSLSSWGREQYF

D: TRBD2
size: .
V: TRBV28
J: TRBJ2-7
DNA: TGTGCCAGCAGTTTATTTTGGACTAGCGGGAGGACCCAGTCCTACGAGCAGTACTTC
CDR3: CASSLFWTSGRTQSYEQYF

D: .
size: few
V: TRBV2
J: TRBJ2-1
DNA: TGTGCCAGCAGCGACGATCGAGTATCTAACAATGAGCAGTTCTTC
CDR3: CASSDDRVSNNEQFF

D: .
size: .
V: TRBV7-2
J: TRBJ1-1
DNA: TGTGCCAGCAGTCCTAACAGGGCGGTCACTGAAGCTTTCTTT
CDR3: CASSPNRAVTEAFF

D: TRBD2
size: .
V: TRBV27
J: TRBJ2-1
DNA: TGTGCCAGCAGTTTTAAGCGGGAGCCCCCCAAGAATGAGCAGTTCTTC
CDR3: CASSFKREPPKNEQFF

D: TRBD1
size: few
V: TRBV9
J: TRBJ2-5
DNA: TGTGCCAGCAGCGCTATACAGGGGCCAGAGACCCAGTACTTC
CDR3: CASSAIQGPETQYF

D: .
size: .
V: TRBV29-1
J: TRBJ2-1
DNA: TGCAGCGTTGAAGTAGAACCCGGGACTGGGAGGTTCTTC
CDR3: CSVEVEPGTGRFF